This TCR beta chain was found in a study of T cells in Graves' hyperthyroidism and ophthalmopathy. Study information: Peripheral blood was taken when the disease was first diagnosed, before any treatment began.

Uncontrolled infection, other autoimmune disease, pregnancy and lactation each barred patients from inclusion. Clinical symptoms, serum thyroxine, TRAb, thyroid ultrasound and orbital computed tomography established diagnosis. Germline V gives CDR1 MGHRA, CDR2 YSYEKL. The CDR3 runs to 16 residues. Worth noting for this clonotype: Its antigen is not identified.

The study, taken as a whole, reports: Most thyroid clonotypes expanded above 0.001 were also detected in blood.

Authors of the study amplified TCR beta CDR3 regions from RNA transcripts. First-round RT-PCR of the TCR CDR3 relied on the HTBI primer set. One entry per CDR3 protein results from TCRdb running MiXCR on the multiplex PCR reads. This sample has roughly 250,000 distinct CDR3 sequences, with around 22% found just once. The receptor was derived from a man aged 30 to 45 with Graves' ophthalmopathy. The V call is TRBV4-1, the J call TRBJ2-5, with 8 positions matching TRBD2. Matching the DNA end better, TRBJ2-1 makes the J call doubtful. The sequenced sample consisted of blood. CDR3 nucleotide sequence: TGCGCCAGCAGCGCTCCCAGCGGGGGTAACCAAGAGACCCAGTTCTTC. It specifies CASSAPSGGNQETQFF.